Presented here are 23 T cell receptor beta chains from one specimen sequenced in a study of blood T cell repertoires in COVID-19 (dated by TCRdb to about 2020). Library prep was done by the immunoSEQ multiplex PCR assay. TCRdb obtained this table from immuneACCESS and retained in-frame rearrangements with V and J assigned. These tables miss some clones; where compared with another copy, unresolved V genes account for less than half of the shortfall, and the remainder is unexplained. For this sample the table gives about 59,000 clones, of which 91% were detected only once. Of the sample, roughly 8.6% is held by the ten largest clones. Sequencing was done on a sample of peripheral blood. All receptors derive from a human donor in a cohort sampled during active COVID-19.

DNA of the CDR3: TGCGCCTCTAAGGGGCTAGCGGACACAGATACGCAGTATTTT. The encoded protein is CASKGLADTDTQYF. The rearrangement joins TRBV5-1 to TRBJ2-3; 7 bases are a match to TRBD2. Per the germline V gene, CDR1 is SGHRS and CDR2 is YFSETQ. There are 14 residues in the CDR3. The trim removed 10 bases at V and 2 bases at J, leaving 10 bases unmatched.

The chain carries TRBV5-1 and TRBJ2-5; TRBD1 aligns across 8 bases. J lost 3 bases, V lost 4 bases, and 2 bases had no gene match. This CDR3 region has 13 residues. Germline CDR1 and CDR2: SGHRS and YFSETQ. The CDR3 is CASSVTGEETQYF. As DNA, the CDR3 is TGCGCCAGCAGCGTGACAGGGGAAGAGACCCAGTACTTC.

The chain joins TRBV5-1 to TRBJ2-2; the D is unclear. The CDR3 sequence is 12 residues long. V was clipped by 0 bases and J by 7 bases, with 4 bases between them. Germline V lookup: CDR1 SGHRS, CDR2 YFSETQ. Here the CDR3 DNA reads TGCGCCAGCAGCTTGGGCGTCGGGGAGCTGTTTTTT. Translation gives CASSLGVGELFF. The full variable domain, with the rest looked up from reference TRBV5-1 and TRBJ2-2, is KAGVTQTPRYLIKTRGQQVTLSCSPISGHRSVSWYQQTPGQGLQFLFEYFSETQRNKGNFPGRFSGRQFSNSRSEMNVSTLELGDSALYLCASSLGVGELFFGEGSRLTVL.

The table lists this clone with a count of one. The genes are TRBV11-3 and TRBJ2-1; 14 nucleotides match TRBD2. This CDR3 has 13 amino acids. CDR1 is SGHNT and CDR2 is YENEEA in the germline V gene. The V segment lost 8 bases and the J segment 8 bases; nucleotides outside the gene matches: 2. As DNA, the CDR3 is TGTGCCAGCGGGACTAGCGGGGGTTATGAGCAGTTCTTC. This translates into CASGTSGGYEQFF.

The V gene is TRBV28, the J gene TRBJ2-7; no firm D call. Germline CDR1 MDHEN, CDR2 SYDVKM. The CDR3 has 17 residues. The ends were cut back, 2 bases at V and 0 bases at J, with 17 bases in the middle. The CDR3 sequence: CASSLDSVEVSSYEQYF. The CDR3, as DNA: TGTGCCAGCAGTTTAGATTCAGTCGAGGTTAGCTCCTACGAGCAGTACTTC.

The V and J genes are TRBV7-3 and TRBJ2-7; TRBD2 matches 13 bases. The CDR3 loop spans 14 amino acids. Germline-derived CDR1 and CDR2 are SGHTA and FQGTGA. Germline trimming cut 2 bases from V and 5 bases from J; bases unmatched to any gene: 0. The CDR3 reads CASSLGLAGDEQYF. CDR3 nucleotide sequence: TGTGCCAGCAGCTTAGGACTAGCGGGGGACGAGCAGTACTTC.

The chain is built from TRBV28 and TRBJ2-7; tentatively, D is TRBD1 (5 bases). The CDR3 is made up of 13 amino acids. V was clipped by 6 bases and J by 0 bases, with 9 bases between them. The germline gives CDR1 MDHEN, CDR2 SYDVKM. For the CDR3, the DNA is TGTGCCAGCAGAAGGGGCAGCTCCTACGAGCAGTACTTC. Its translation is CASRRGSSYEQYF.

The chain couples TRBV5-1 to TRBJ1-4; D is perhaps TRBD1 (6 bases). V gave up 3 bases and J gave up 7 bases, with 13 bases separating them. The V gene's germline CDR1 is SGHRS and CDR2 YFSETQ. This CDR3 has 14 residues. As DNA, the CDR3 is TGCGCCAGCAGCTACAGGGTATCGGTTGAAAAACTGTTTTTT. Translation: CASSYRVSVEKLFF. The variable domain in full, with the rest retrieved from reference TRBV5-1 and TRBJ1-4, is KAGVTQTPRYLIKTRGQQVTLSCSPISGHRSVSWYQQTPGQGLQFLFEYFSETQRNKGNFPGRFSGRQFSNSRSEMNVSTLELGDSALYLCASSYRVSVEKLFFGSGTQLSVL.

The rearrangement joins TRBV18 to TRBJ1-4; D call uncertain. Germline CDR1 is KGHSH and CDR2 is LQKENI. The CDR3 extends over 13 amino acids. Trimming cost V 3 bases and J 6 bases, with 8 bases left between them. CDR3: CASSPDRDEKLFF. The CDR3 DNA reads TGTGCCAGCTCACCCGACCGGGATGAAAAACTGTTTTTT.

The chain joins TRBV27 to TRBJ1-1; TRBD1 might be the D (5 bases). There are 14 residues in the CDR3. Germline values: CDR1 MNHEY, CDR2 SMNVEV (reference sequence). V was cut by 3 bases and J by 4 bases, with 12 bases left in between. The CDR3 protein is CASSLGGETTEAFF. CDR3 DNA: TGTGCCAGCAGTTTGGGGGGGGAGACCACTGAAGCTTTCTTT.

The J gene is TRBJ1-1, the V gene TRBV19, with no clear D. The V and J ends lost 7 bases and 5 bases respectively, with 17 bases between them. The CDR3 loop spans 14 amino acids. The V gene's germline CDR1 is LNHDA and CDR2 SQIVND (reference sequence). CDR3 bases: TGTGCCAGTAAGAAGGAGGGCGGGTATACTGAAGCTTTCTTT. Amino acids: CASKKEGGYTEAFF.

The chain carries TRBV5-4 and TRBJ2-3; D is unresolved. Germline V lookup: CDR1 SGHNT, CDR2 YYREEE (reference sequence). The CDR3 runs 15 residues. Trimming removed 2 bases from V and 4 bases from J, with 14 bases in between. In DNA form, the CDR3 reads TGTGCCAGCAGCTTCGGTTCGGTGGGCTCAGATACGCAGTATTTT. As protein: CASSFGSVGSDTQYF.

V is TRBV13 and J is TRBJ2-1; 8 bases fit TRBD2. The V gene end was trimmed by 7 bases and the J gene end by 7 bases; junction bases not matched to a gene: 15. The CDR3 runs to 16 residues. Per the germline V gene, CDR1 is PRHDT and CDR2 is FYEKMQ (reference sequence). CDR3 nucleotide sequence: TGTGCCAGCACCACGCGGACTAGCCCTTGGGGGAATGAGCAGTTCTTC. It yields the protein CASTTRTSPWGNEQFF.

V usage is TRBV11-3 and J usage is TRBJ2-1; D perhaps matches TRBD2 (5 bases). The length of the CDR3 is 15 residues. V shed 3 bases and J shed 4 bases, with 13 bases lying between them. The germline V gene has CDR1 SGHNT and CDR2 YENEEA. The CDR3 region is CASSFGNSQYNEQFF. As DNA, the CDR3 is TGTGCCAGCAGCTTCGGGAACTCGCAGTACAATGAGCAGTTCTTC.

V gene TRBV19 combines with J gene TRBJ1-6; TRBD1 is a possible D gene (6 bases). The germline V and J ends were trimmed by 5 bases and 7 bases, with 15 bases remaining between them. The CDR3 has 15 residues. The germline gives CDR1 LNHDA, CDR2 SQIVND (reference sequence). CDR3: CASSDTGTTNSPLHF. CDR3 sequence (DNA): TGTGCCAGTAGTGATACAGGGACAACAAATTCACCCCTCCACTTT.

This clone was seen only a few times. This chain links TRBV5-1 with TRBJ2-5, with TRBD2 matching 13 bases. Trimming cost V 4 bases and J 4 bases; bases outside gene matches: 4. In germline, CDR1 is SGHRS, CDR2 YFSETQ. This CDR3 has 15 residues. The CDR3 reads CASSAGLAGVETQYF. CDR3 coding DNA: TGCGCCAGCAGCGCAGGACTAGCGGGGGTAGAGACCCAGTACTTC.

V usage is TRBV5-6 and J usage is TRBJ2-7; tentatively, D is TRBD1 (6 bases). V lost 1 base, J lost 2 bases, and 19 bases lay in between. The CDR3 sequence is 17 residues long. The V gene's germline CDR1 is SGHDT and CDR2 YYEEEE. CDR3 region: CASSLWVAAGATYEQYF. CDR3 DNA: TGTGCCAGCAGCTTGTGGGTCGCGGCAGGGGCGACCTACGAGCAGTACTTC. The variable domain in full, completed from reference TRBV5-6 and TRBJ2-7, reads DAGVTQSPTHLIKTRGQQVTLRCSPKSGHDTVSWYQQALGQGPQFIFQYYEEEERQRGNFPDRFSGHQFPNYSSELNVNALLLGDSALYLCASSLWVAAGATYEQYFGPGTRLTVT.

The chain uses TRBV24-1 and TRBJ2-1, with a possible D match to TRBD2 (6 bases). In germline, CDR1 is KGHDR, CDR2 SFDVKD. The CDR3 extends over 12 amino acids. V shed 3 bases and J shed 15 bases, with 14 bases lying between them. CDR3 residues: CATSDRLETLFF. The DNA of the CDR3 is TGTGCCACCAGTGATCGACTAGAAACTCTGTTCTTC.

CDR3 sequence: CASNSIDTEAFF. Written as DNA, the CDR3 is TGTGCCAGTAATTCTATTGACACTGAAGCTTTCTTT. The chain joins TRBV19 to TRBJ1-1; no reliable D call. The length of the CDR3 is 12 residues. With 7 bases removed from V and 3 bases from J, the gap between germline ends came to 9 bases. The germline gives CDR1 LNHDA, CDR2 SQIVND (reference sequence).

V is TRBV18 and J is TRBJ1-1; 8 nucleotides match TRBD1. Looked up from germline, CDR1 is KGHSH and CDR2 is LQKENI. The CDR3 runs 15 residues. The junction had 4 bases not matched to a gene; V was cut back by 3 bases and J by 1 base. The chain's CDR3 is CASSPRTGSNTEAFF. The CDR3 region has the DNA TGTGCCAGCTCACCGAGGACAGGGTCGAACACTGAAGCTTTCTTT.

The chain recombines TRBV10-1 with TRBJ2-1; 10 nucleotides align to TRBD2. This CDR3 region has 14 residues. V lost 5 bases to trimming and J lost 4 bases; unmatched junction nucleotides: 2. Germline-derived CDR1 and CDR2 are WNHNN and SYGVQD (reference sequence). The CDR3 sequence is CASSPSGRYNEQFF. CDR3 sequence (DNA): TGCGCCAGCAGTCCTAGCGGGAGATACAATGAGCAGTTCTTC.

The chain employs TRBV6-5 and TRBJ2-5; 8 nucleotides match TRBD2. The V gene end was trimmed by 6 bases and the J gene end by 1 base; junction bases not matched to a gene: 7. The CDR3 spans 15 residues. CDR1 is MNHEY, CDR2 SVGAGI, per germline. DNA of the CDR3: TGTGCCAGCAGGGCACTAGCGGTGTTCCAAGAGACCCAGTACTTC. This encodes CASRALAVFQETQYF.

The gene calls are TRBV4-3 and TRBJ1-4, with a tentative D call TRBD1 (6 bases). The length of the CDR3 is 15 residues. Germline V CDR1 and CDR2: LGHNA, YSLEER. The ends were cut back, 3 bases at V and 4 bases at J, with 12 bases in the middle. CDR3 coding DNA: TGCGCCAGCAGCCACTACGACAGGCGTAATGAAAAACTGTTTTTT. Translating gives CASSHYDRRNEKLFF.